A single T cell receptor beta chain is shown here with its context. Scientists recovered RNA and DNA together from approximately 20-30 mg of unsorted bulk tissue. Patients were chronically HBV-infected and treatment-naive. The data are from a study of tumor-infiltrating lymphocytes in primary liver carcinoma. About the study: Staged T1-T3 N0M0, the tumors had sizes that ranged from roughly 4 to 10 cm across.

V shed 5 bases, J shed 7 bases, and the junction held 9 bases outside the gene matches. CDR3 length: 15 amino acids. The input was 450 to 550 ng total RNA; TCR beta cDNA was made from it with a constant-region primer. Three nested multiplex PCR rounds, a slightly modified ARM-PCR method, built the TCR beta libraries. PCR rounds one and two used TRBV1-TRBV30 forward primers with a C-beta reverse primer for around 11 cycles each. Via MiXCR, TCRdb re-called the multiplex PCR reads, giving one row per CDR3 protein. The sample shows over 100,000 distinct CDR3 sequences, around 70% of them seen only once. The rearrangement uses TRBV12-3 or TRBV12-4 and TRBJ2-1, with TRBD2 identical over 9 bases. The receptor was isolated from a woman aged 60-70 years with primary liver carcinoma and hepatitis B virus infection. Sequences were obtained from tumor-adjacent normal liver tissue. This CDR3 reads CASSPGGRATNEQFF. The CDR3 coding sequence is TGTGCCAGCAGTCCTGGCGGGAGGGCGACTAATGAGCAGTTCTTC.